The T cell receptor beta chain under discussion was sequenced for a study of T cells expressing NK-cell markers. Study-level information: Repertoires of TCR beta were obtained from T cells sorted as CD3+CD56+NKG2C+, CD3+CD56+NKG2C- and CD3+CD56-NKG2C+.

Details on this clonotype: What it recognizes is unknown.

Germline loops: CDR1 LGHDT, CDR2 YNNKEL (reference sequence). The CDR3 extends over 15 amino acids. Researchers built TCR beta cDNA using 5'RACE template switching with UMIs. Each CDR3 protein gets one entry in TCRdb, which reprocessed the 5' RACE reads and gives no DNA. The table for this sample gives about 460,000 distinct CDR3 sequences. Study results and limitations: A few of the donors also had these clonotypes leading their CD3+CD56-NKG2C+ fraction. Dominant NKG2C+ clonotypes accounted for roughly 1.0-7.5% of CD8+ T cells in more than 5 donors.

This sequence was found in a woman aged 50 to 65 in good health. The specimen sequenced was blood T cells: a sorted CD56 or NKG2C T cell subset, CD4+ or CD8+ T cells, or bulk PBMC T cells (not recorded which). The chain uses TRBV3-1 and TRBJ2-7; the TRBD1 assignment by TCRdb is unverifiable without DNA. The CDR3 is CASSPTGTASYEQYF.